The rows below give T cell receptor beta chains drawn from one sample of a study of OX40 agonist ivuxolimab in advanced cancers. The table came from immunoSEQ multiplex PCR; TCRdb's copy has only in-frame clones and leaves some out. Here the sample spans over 100,000 clones, about nine tenths being singletons. Material: CD4+ or CD8+ T cells sorted from blood, obtained in a trial of the OX40 agonist ivuxolimab. These receptors were taken from an adult with an advanced solid tumor such as melanoma, head and neck, liver or kidney cancer. Both conserved end residues are trimmed from each CDR3.

V gene: TRBV27
J gene: TRBJ2-7
CDR3 protein: ASSLSQGNYEQY

V gene: TRBV28
J gene: TRBJ2-2
CDR3 protein: ASTTGAANTGELF

V gene: TRBV5-6
J gene: TRBJ2-3
CDR3 protein: ASSVGLADTDTQY

V gene: TRBV2
J gene: TRBJ2-7
CDR3 protein: ASSSGTGSYEQY

V gene: TRBV7-2
J gene: TRBJ2-7
CDR3 protein: ASSPAYEQY

V gene: TRBV5-1
J gene: TRBJ2-7
CDR3 protein: ASSLGLAGPYEQY

V gene: TRBV15
J gene: TRBJ2-6
CDR3 protein: ATSTPGQGTGGANVLT

V gene: TRBV10-3
J gene: TRBJ1-1
CDR3 protein: AISVETGGSGTEAF

V gene: TRBV7-7
J gene: TRBJ2-1
CDR3 protein: ASSLRGAVYNEQF

V gene: TRBV19
J gene: TRBJ2-7
CDR3 protein: ASGGLGGPPYEQY

V gene: TRBV7-9
J gene: TRBJ2-7
CDR3 protein: ASSSTGIFGYEQY

V gene: TRBV28
J gene: TRBJ2-2
CDR3 protein: ASSLGTADTGELF

V gene: TRBV29-1
J gene: TRBJ1-4
CDR3 protein: SVGNIRDSSEKLF

V gene: TRBV20-1
J gene: -
CDR3 protein: SVLDFTEQY

V gene: TRBV28
J gene: TRBJ1-1
CDR3 protein: ASRGQGPNTEAF

V gene: TRBV9
J gene: TRBJ1-1
CDR3 protein: ASSVVDARNTEAF

V gene: TRBV28
J gene: TRBJ2-7
CDR3 protein: ASSLSPRAYEQY

V gene: TRBV28
J gene: TRBJ2-1
CDR3 protein: ASTQSGRAYNEQF

V gene: TRBV28
J gene: TRBJ1-2
CDR3 protein: ASKSNYGYT

V gene: TRBV12-5
J gene: TRBJ2-2
CDR3 protein: ASGLVMYRGAGELF

V gene: TRBV4-3
J gene: TRBJ1-2
CDR3 protein: ASSHPGQGAGGYT

V gene: TRBV4-1
J gene: TRBJ1-3
CDR3 protein: ASSQEVGQGRNTIY

V gene: TRBV2
J gene: TRBJ2-7
CDR3 protein: ANKQQQSGEQY

V gene: TRBV27
J gene: TRBJ2-1
CDR3 protein: ASSRSGRYYNEQF

V gene: TRBV6-1
J gene: TRBJ2-7
CDR3 protein: ASSELTLISYEQY

V gene: TRBV9
J gene: TRBJ2-3
CDR3 protein: ASSVGIAGASTDTQY

V gene: TRBV6-6
J gene: TRBJ2-2
CDR3 protein: ASSRDYDAGELF

V gene: TRBV28
J gene: TRBJ2-3
CDR3 protein: ASSLVGLSTDTQY

V gene: TRBV2
J gene: TRBJ1-1
CDR3 protein: ASRKGTVDTEAF

V gene: TRBV6-6
J gene: TRBJ2-5
CDR3 protein: ASSYGQYQETQY

V gene: TRBV15
J gene: TRBJ1-3
CDR3 protein: ATSSASHGTIY

V gene: TRBV28
J gene: TRBJ2-1
CDR3 protein: ASNRQDYNEQF

V gene: TRBV9
J gene: TRBJ2-3
CDR3 protein: ASSVEGQGKYTQY

V gene: TRBV25-1
J gene: TRBJ1-1
CDR3 protein: ASSGRNTEAF

V gene: TRBV21-1
J gene: TRBJ2-1
CDR3 protein: ASSSRLAGIYNEQF

V gene: TRBV9
J gene: TRBJ2-1
CDR3 protein: ASSVASDWNMEQF

V gene: TRBV18
J gene: TRBJ1-5
CDR3 protein: ASSLGGGGNQPQH

V gene: TRBV2
J gene: TRBJ2-2
CDR3 protein: ASRKDGTGELF

V gene: TRBV7-3
J gene: TRBJ2-1
CDR3 protein: ASSFLRENGEQF

V gene: TRBV21-1
J gene: TRBJ2-2
CDR3 protein: ASSNPMITPFTGELF

V gene: TRBV28
J gene: TRBJ1-2
CDR3 protein: ASSLWGGQGLYGYT

V gene: TRBV7-6
J gene: TRBJ1-2
CDR3 protein: ASSLRDRGSYGYT

V gene: TRBV7-3
J gene: TRBJ2-3
CDR3 protein: ASGRQGTDTQY

V gene: TRBV28
J gene: TRBJ1-1
CDR3 protein: ASSRRMNTEAF

V gene: TRBV19
J gene: TRBJ1-1
CDR3 protein: ASSHQGGMNTEAF

V gene: TRBV6-5
J gene: TRBJ1-6
CDR3 protein: ASSYTTGEDSPLH

V gene: TRBV18
J gene: TRBJ1-1
CDR3 protein: ASSPVANEAF

V gene: TRBV15
J gene: TRBJ1-3
CDR3 protein: ATSRSVSGNTIY

V gene: TRBV9
J gene: TRBJ2-5
CDR3 protein: ASSVGNSGTQETQY

V gene: TRBV9
J gene: TRBJ1-1
CDR3 protein: ASSVSAGGRGNTEAF